This T cell receptor beta chain came from a study of T cell changes during pregnancy in multiple sclerosis. This CDR3 region has 15 residues. The V end lost 2 bases, the J end lost 0 bases, and 11 bases lay between the germline ends. Germline lookup yields CDR1 SGHNT and CDR2 YYREEE (reference sequence). Sequencing used immunoSEQ multiplex PCR; TCRdb keeps in-frame clones, though not all of them. The table shows about 79,000 clones, with 75% to 95% occurring only once. Sequenced here: CD4+ T cells from peripheral blood mononuclear cells, sampled in the second trimester of pregnancy. This TCR derives from a female donor with multiple sclerosis, enrolled in a pregnancy study. V usage is TRBV5-4 and J usage is TRBJ1-1, with D hard to call. DNA of the CDR3: TGTGCCAGCAGCTTAATGGGCCTACTGAACACTGAAGCTTTCTTT. It encodes CASSLMGLLNTEAFF.